This entry lists 7 T cell receptor beta chains sequenced from one sample in a study of blood T cell repertoires in COVID-19. This table comes from immunoSEQ multiplex PCR, and its TCRdb copy is limited to in-frame clones, with some not included. Among about 250,000 clones, roughly 87% were seen once, and the ten largest hold 2.5% to 3%. Material for sequencing was PBMCs or T cells enriched from blood (not recorded which). These receptors originate from a woman between 25 and 40 years old with acute COVID-19.

The rearrangement joins TRBV6-5 to TRBJ2-5; maybe TRBD2 (6 bases). The CDR3 is 13 residues long. From germline, CDR1 is MNHEY and CDR2 SVGAGI. With 5 bases removed from V and 8 bases from J, the gap between germline ends came to 15 bases. CDR3 protein: CASSRDRRETQYF. In DNA, the CDR3 is TGTGCCAGCAGTCGGGACCGGAGGGAAACCCAGTACTTC.

The chain uses TRBV11-2 and TRBJ1-2; 11 nucleotides agree with TRBD1. With V trimmed by 4 bases and J by 4 bases, 17 bases remained unmatched. Germline CDR1 SGHAT, CDR2 FQNNGV. This CDR3 comprises 19 residues. Here the CDR3 DNA reads TGTGCCAGCAGCTCGATAGGGGGAAGCCGGGACAGGGGGATCTATGGCTACACCTTC. Amino acids: CASSSIGGSRDRGIYGYTF.

The chain uses TRBV2 and TRBJ1-1; D is possibly TRBD1 (6 bases). V lost 7 bases, J lost 5 bases, and 23 bases lay in between. Germline V gives CDR1 SNHLY, CDR2 FYNNEI. The CDR3 loop spans 16 amino acids. CDR3 coding DNA: TGTGCCAGCATTCCCCCGGGGGGGGGCAGGAGAACTGAAGCTTTCTTT. It codes for CASIPPGGGRRTEAFF.

V and J are TRBV6-2 or TRBV6-3 and TRBJ2-7; D is possibly TRBD1 (5 bases). This CDR3 has 16 amino acids. V was clipped by 4 bases and J by 6 bases, with 22 bases between them. The germline V gene has CDR1 MNHEY and CDR2 SVGEGT. CDR3 sequence: CASSLWGGSSYVEQYF. The CDR3 DNA is TGTGCCAGCAGTTTGTGGGGCGGTTCGTCCTATGTCGAGCAGTACTTC.

This rearrangement joins TRBV12-3 or TRBV12-4 to TRBJ1-5; D not certain. V was cut by 6 bases and J by 6 bases, with 9 bases left in between. CDR3 length: 12 residues. The CDR3 DNA is TGTGCCAGCAGGGAGAGGGCTCAGCCCCAGCATTTT. Amino acids: CASRERAQPQHF.

The chain is built from TRBV15 and TRBJ1-1, with TRBD1 identical over 7 bases. CDR1 is LNHNV, CDR2 YYDKDF, per germline (reference sequence). The ends lost 7 bases at V and 2 bases at J; junction bases unmatched: 7. The CDR3 is made up of 14 amino acids. In DNA form, the CDR3 reads TGTGCCACCAAAGTAACAGGGGTAAACACTGAAGCTTTCTTT. It is translated as CATKVTGVNTEAFF.

The V call is TRBV2, the J call TRBJ1-1, with TRBD1 matching over 8 bases. V dropped 3 bases and J dropped 11; count of bases not matched to a gene: 8. CDR3 length: 13 amino acids. The V gene's germline CDR1 is SNHLY and CDR2 FYNNEI. In DNA form, the CDR3 reads TGTGCCAGCAGTGACGGGACAGGACTTCTTGCTTTCTTT. Translated, it gives CASSDGTGLLAFF.